Listed below are T cell receptor beta chains from one sample, sequenced in a study of blood T cell repertoires in COVID-19. The assay was immunoSEQ multiplex PCR, and TCRdb's table has in-frame clones only and misses some. The table includes about 80,000 clones, approximately 80% detected once. The source material was peripheral blood. Source of these receptors: a human donor in a cohort sampled during active COVID-19. Each CDR3 is given with its conserved first and last residue. The D gene is left open where the match is weak. Expanded clones are given a class, and other clones once, few, many or no size at all.

v_call,j_call,clone_size,d_call,cdr3_aa,cdr3_nt
TRBV28,TRBJ2-1,-,TRBD2,CASSPWEGGSTNYNEQFF,TGTGCCAGCAGTCCATGGGAGGGAGGGTCGACTAATTACAATGAGCAGTTCTTC
TRBV23-1,TRBJ2-2,-,TRBD2,CASSQSGGTSNTGELFF,TGCGCCAGCAGTCAATCGGGGGGGACTAGTAACACCGGGGAGCTGTTTTTT
TRBV19,TRBJ1-5,-,-,CASSIGSSNQPQHF,TGTGCCAGTAGTATCGGGAGTAGCAATCAGCCCCAGCATTTT
TRBV28,TRBJ2-2,-,-,CASSFGRGYTGELFF,TGTGCCAGCAGTTTTGGTAGGGGCTACACCGGGGAGCTGTTTTTT
TRBV25-1,TRBJ2-7,-,TRBD1,CASSRDRGASYEQYF,TGTGCCAGCAGCCGGGACAGGGGGGCCTCCTACGAGCAGTACTTC
TRBV28,TRBJ1-1,-,-,CASSLTNTEAFF,TGTGCCAGCAGTTTAACTAACACTGAAGCTTTCTTT
TRBV6-5,TRBJ1-1,-,TRBD1,CASRSPSLTGRAFF,TGTGCCAGCAGATCCCCCTCCTTGACAGGGAGGGCTTTCTTT
TRBV20-1,TRBJ2-5,-,TRBD2,CSASRAGATQYF,TGCAGTGCTAGTAGAGCGGGGGCGACCCAGTACTTC
TRBV6-5,TRBJ2-2,-,TRBD1,CASSYADRGKAGELFF,TGTGCCAGCAGTTACGCCGACAGGGGGAAGGCCGGGGAGCTGTTTTTT
TRBV5-4,TRBJ1-2,few,-,CASSRLGDYGYTF,TGTGCCAGCAGCCGACTAGGAGACTATGGCTACACCTTC
TRBV5-1,TRBJ2-5,-,TRBD2,CASSLAGSGGQETQYF,TGCGCCAGCAGCTTGGCGGGTAGCGGGGGGCAAGAGACCCAGTACTTC
TRBV5-4,TRBJ2-5,-,-,CASSPGGTEETQYF,TGTGCCAGCAGCCCTGGAGGGACAGAAGAGACCCAGTACTTC
TRBV5-1,TRBJ1-6,once,TRBD1,CASSLAPGGIVSPLHF,TGCGCCAGCAGCTTGGCCCCAGGGGGGATTGTTTCACCTCTCCACTTT
TRBV19,TRBJ2-3,-,-,CASSKAGTDTQYF,TGTGCCAGTAGTAAGGCGGGCACAGATACGCAGTATTTT
TRBV15,TRBJ1-5,-,-,CATSRANPGQPQHF,TGTGCCACCAGCAGAGCGAACCCGGGGCAGCCCCAGCATTTT
TRBV3-1/TRBV3-2,TRBJ1-4,-,-,CASSVSEKLFF,TGTGCCAGCAGTGTGAGTGAAAAACTGTTTTTT
TRBV19,TRBJ2-1,-,-,CASTQHTPSGPTYNEQFF,TGTGCCAGTACCCAACATACCCCAAGCGGGCCAACCTACAATGAGCAGTTCTTC
TRBV9,TRBJ2-1,-,-,CASSVDSATYNEQFF,TGTGCCAGCAGCGTAGATAGCGCTACCTACAATGAGCAGTTCTTC
TRBV28,TRBJ1-3,-,TRBD1,CASRGQHSGNTIYF,TGTGCCAGCAGGGGACAGCACTCTGGAAACACCATATATTTT
TRBV12-3/TRBV12-4,TRBJ1-2,-,-,CASSLVESYGYTF,TGTGCCAGCAGTTTAGTGGAGAGTTATGGCTACACCTTC
TRBV5-1,TRBJ2-7,-,TRBD1,CASSYGTGYLDEQYF,TGCGCCAGCAGCTACGGGACAGGGTACCTGGACGAGCAGTACTTC
TRBV6-1,TRBJ1-1,-,-,CASSELKEGLKAFF,TGTGCCAGCAGTGAGCTGAAGGAGGGACTGAAAGCTTTCTTT
TRBV29-1,TRBJ2-3,-,-,CSVKEYADTQYF,TGCAGCGTTAAGGAGTACGCAGATACGCAGTATTTT
TRBV5-1,TRBJ1-5,-,-,CASSLAGSNQPQHF,TGCGCCAGCAGCTTGGCAGGGAGCAATCAGCCCCAGCATTTT
TRBV5-6,TRBJ2-2,-,-,CASSIRGPGELFF,TGTGCCAGCAGCATCAGGGGTCCCGGGGAGCTGTTTTTT
TRBV11-2,TRBJ1-2,-,-,CASSLDGGSATF,TGTGCCAGCAGCTTAGATGGAGGCTCTGCCACCTTC
TRBV19,TRBJ2-1,-,-,CASSILAGAPGNEQFF,TGTGCCAGTAGTATACTCGCGGGGGCCCCTGGGAATGAGCAGTTCTTC
TRBV5-1,TRBJ2-3,few,-,CASSRGVGAADTQYF,TGCGCCAGCTCCCGCGGCGTCGGTGCGGCAGATACGCAGTATTTT
TRBV28,TRBJ2-1,-,TRBD2,CASSAPTSGGGNEQFF,TGTGCCAGCAGTGCCCCAACTAGCGGAGGGGGGAATGAGCAGTTCTTC
TRBV10-3,TRBJ2-5,-,TRBD1,CAISESGWDRGLETQYF,TGTGCCATCAGTGAGTCCGGTTGGGACAGGGGGCTGGAGACCCAGTACTTC
TRBV19,TRBJ1-1,-,-,CATLKQANTEAFF,TGTGCCACACTAAAACAGGCGAACACTGAAGCTTTCTTT
TRBV2,TRBJ2-7,few,-,CASSPLEVGAAIYEQYF,TGTGCCAGCAGCCCCCTCGAAGTAGGGGCCGCTATCTACGAGCAGTACTTC
TRBV7-9,TRBJ2-1,-,-,CASSLALGGNEQFF,TGTGCCAGCAGCTTAGCGTTGGGAGGCAATGAGCAGTTCTTC
TRBV4-2,TRBJ2-6,-,-,CASSPRGLAVISGANVLTF,TGTGCCAGCAGCCCCCGGGGGCTAGCGGTAATCTCTGGGGCCAACGTCCTGACTTTC
TRBV28,TRBJ1-2,few,-,CASSLQGFYGYTF,TGTGCCAGCAGTTTGCAGGGGTTCTATGGCTACACCTTC
TRBV12-3/TRBV12-4,TRBJ1-5,-,TRBD1,CASTQGFQPQHF,TGTGCCAGCACACAGGGGTTTCAGCCCCAGCATTTT
TRBV4-1,TRBJ2-3,-,-,CASSQVIAGTDTQYF,TGCGCCAGCAGCCAAGTCATTGCGGGCACAGATACGCAGTATTTT
TRBV3-1/TRBV3-2,TRBJ2-7,-,-,CASSQGQGLGQYF,TGTGCCAGCAGCCAAGGGCAGGGCTTGGGGCAGTACTTC
TRBV14,TRBJ1-2,-,TRBD1,CASSRSTGQGNYGYTF,TGTGCCAGCAGCCGTTCAACGGGACAGGGGAACTATGGCTACACCTTC
TRBV5-1,TRBJ2-5,-,TRBD1,CASANQGQSQETQYF,TGCGCCAGCGCGAATCAGGGACAGTCCCAAGAGACCCAGTACTTC
TRBV28,TRBJ2-5,-,-,CASGLGGGLLETQYF,TGTGCCAGCGGCCTGGGCGGGGGCCTTCTGGAGACCCAGTACTTC
TRBV7-3,TRBJ2-6,once,-,CASSPPSAGSGANVLTF,TGTGCCAGCAGCCCCCCCTCCGCCGGCTCTGGGGCCAACGTCCTGACTTTC
TRBV5-8,TRBJ2-3,-,TRBD2,CASSPRTSFTDTQYF,TGTGCCAGCAGCCCGAGGACTAGTTTTACAGATACGCAGTATTTT
TRBV5-1,TRBJ1-1,-,-,CASSLALGGNTEAFF,TGCGCCAGCAGCTTGGCCTTAGGGGGGAACACTGAAGCTTTCTTT
TRBV9,TRBJ2-1,-,TRBD2,CASSVSWTSGVSSYNEQFF,TGTGCCAGCAGCGTAAGTTGGACTAGCGGGGTTAGCTCCTACAATGAGCAGTTCTTC
TRBV7-2,TRBJ2-7,once,TRBD1,CASSFWTGANEQYF,TGTGCCAGCAGCTTCTGGACAGGGGCAAACGAGCAGTACTTC
TRBV7-7,TRBJ2-5,once,-,CASSFAGETQYF,TGTGCCAGCAGTTTCGCAGGGGAGACCCAGTACTTC
TRBV18,TRBJ2-1,-,-,CASSPLLVSYNEQFF,TGTGCCAGCTCACCGCTCCTAGTTTCCTACAATGAGCAGTTCTTC
TRBV5-4,TRBJ2-1,-,-,CASSFLQEQFF,TGTGCCAGCAGCTTTTTACAAGAGCAGTTCTTC
TRBV6-4,TRBJ1-5,-,-,CASSDWGGQPQHF,TGTGCCAGCAGTGATTGGGGGGGACAGCCCCAGCATTTT
TRBV18,TRBJ1-2,few,-,CASSPRRENYGYTF,TGTGCCAGCTCACCACGGCGGGAAAACTATGGCTACACCTTC
TRBV9,TRBJ2-1,-,TRBD1,CASSETGGAYNEQFF,TGTGCCAGCAGCGAAACAGGGGGCGCCTACAATGAGCAGTTCTTC
TRBV28,TRBJ1-4,few,-,CASSLSREEKLFF,TGTGCCAGCAGTTTATCCAGGGAAGAAAAACTGTTTTTT
TRBV15,TRBJ2-3,-,-,CATSQKGGAADTQYF,TGTGCCACCAGTCAGAAGGGGGGGGCCGCAGATACGCAGTATTTT
TRBV2,TRBJ1-6,few,-,CASVVGVKAPLHF,TGTGCCAGCGTTGTAGGGGTTAAGGCACCCCTCCACTTT
TRBV7-9,TRBJ1-3,-,-,CARGAMDAANTIYF,TGTGCCAGGGGGGCGATGGACGCCGCCAACACCATATATTTT
TRBV5-1,TRBJ2-3,-,TRBD2,CASSKLSSGRALPDSTDTQYF,TGCGCCAGCAGCAAACTCAGTAGCGGGAGGGCCCTCCCTGATAGCACAGATACGCAGTATTTT